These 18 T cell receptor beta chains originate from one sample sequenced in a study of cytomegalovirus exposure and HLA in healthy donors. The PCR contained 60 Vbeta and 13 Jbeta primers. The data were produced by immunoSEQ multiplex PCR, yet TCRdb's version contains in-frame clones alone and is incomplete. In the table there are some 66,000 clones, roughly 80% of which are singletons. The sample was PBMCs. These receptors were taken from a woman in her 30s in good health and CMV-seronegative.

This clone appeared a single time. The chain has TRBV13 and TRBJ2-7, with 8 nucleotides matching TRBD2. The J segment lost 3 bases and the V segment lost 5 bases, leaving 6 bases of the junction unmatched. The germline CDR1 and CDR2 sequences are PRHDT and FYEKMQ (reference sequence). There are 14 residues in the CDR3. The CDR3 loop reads CASSRGGNIYEQYF. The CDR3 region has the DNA TGTGCCAGCAGCCGGGGGGGGAATATCTACGAGCAGTACTTC.

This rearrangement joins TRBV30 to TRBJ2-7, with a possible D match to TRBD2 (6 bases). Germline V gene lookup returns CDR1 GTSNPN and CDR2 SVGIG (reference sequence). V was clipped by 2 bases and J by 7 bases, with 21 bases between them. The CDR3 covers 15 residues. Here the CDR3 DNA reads TGTGCCTGGAGTACGCCCCATAGACGGGAGAGAGAGCAGTACTTC. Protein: CAWSTPHRREREQYF.

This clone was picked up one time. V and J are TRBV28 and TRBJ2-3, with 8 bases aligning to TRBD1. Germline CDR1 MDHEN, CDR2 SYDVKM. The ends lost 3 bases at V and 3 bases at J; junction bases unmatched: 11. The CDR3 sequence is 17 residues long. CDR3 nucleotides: TGTGCCAGCAGTTTCCTTGCCGGGACAGGTAGGACAGATACGCAGTATTTT. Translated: CASSFLAGTGRTDTQYF. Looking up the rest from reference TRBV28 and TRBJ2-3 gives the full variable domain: DVKVTQSSRYLVKRTGEKVFLECVQDMDHENMFWYRQDPGLGLRLIYFSYDVKMKEKGDIPEGYSVSREKKERFSLILESASTNQTSMYLCASSFLAGTGRTDTQYFGPGTRLTVL.

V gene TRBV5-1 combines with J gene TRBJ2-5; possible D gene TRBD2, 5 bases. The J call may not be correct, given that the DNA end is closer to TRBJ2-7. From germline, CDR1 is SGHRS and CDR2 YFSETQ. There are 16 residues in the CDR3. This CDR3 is CASSFLGSWGAYEQYF. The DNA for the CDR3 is TGCGCCAGCAGCTTTCTCGGGTCTTGGGGAGCCTACGAGCAGTACTTC.

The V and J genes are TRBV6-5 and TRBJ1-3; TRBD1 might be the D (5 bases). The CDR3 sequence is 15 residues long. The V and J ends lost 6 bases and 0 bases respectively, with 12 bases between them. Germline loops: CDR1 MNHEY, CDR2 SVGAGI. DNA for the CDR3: TGTGCCAGCAGCCCCGACAGATACTCTGGAAACACCATATATTTT. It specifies CASSPDRYSGNTIYF.

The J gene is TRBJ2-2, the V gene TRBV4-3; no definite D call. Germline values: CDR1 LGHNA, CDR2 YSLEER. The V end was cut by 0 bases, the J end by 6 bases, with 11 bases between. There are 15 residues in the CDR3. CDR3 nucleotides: TGCGCCAGCAGCCAAGATAGACTTTCAGCCGGGGAGCTGTTTTTT. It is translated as CASSQDRLSAGELFF.

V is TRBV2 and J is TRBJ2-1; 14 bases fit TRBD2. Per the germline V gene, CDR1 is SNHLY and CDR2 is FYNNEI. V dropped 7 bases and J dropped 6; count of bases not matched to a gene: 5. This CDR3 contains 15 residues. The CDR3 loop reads CASKGTSGGSNEQFF. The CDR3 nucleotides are TGTGCCAGCAAAGGGACTAGCGGGGGTTCCAATGAGCAGTTCTTC.

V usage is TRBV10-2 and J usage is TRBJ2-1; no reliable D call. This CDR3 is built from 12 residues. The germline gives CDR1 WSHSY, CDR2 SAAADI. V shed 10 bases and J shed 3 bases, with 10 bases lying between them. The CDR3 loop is CATHLGYNEQFF. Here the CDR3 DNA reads TGCGCCACCCATCTCGGCTACAATGAGCAGTTCTTC.

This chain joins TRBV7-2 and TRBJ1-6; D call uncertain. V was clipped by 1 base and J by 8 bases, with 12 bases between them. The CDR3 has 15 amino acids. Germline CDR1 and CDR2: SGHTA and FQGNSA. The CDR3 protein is CASSLGSTIDSPLHF. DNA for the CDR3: TGTGCCAGCAGCTTAGGCAGTACTATAGATTCACCCCTCCACTTT.

CDR3 loop: CASSHGQGVTDTQYF. The CDR3 coding sequence is TGTGCCAGCAGCCACGGACAGGGGGTCACAGATACGCAGTATTTT. J is TRBJ2-3 and V is TRBV11-3; 10 bases are a match to TRBD1. V lost 5 bases and J lost 2; bases outside the gene matches: 4. Germline V gives CDR1 SGHNT, CDR2 YENEEA. The CDR3 totals 15 residues.

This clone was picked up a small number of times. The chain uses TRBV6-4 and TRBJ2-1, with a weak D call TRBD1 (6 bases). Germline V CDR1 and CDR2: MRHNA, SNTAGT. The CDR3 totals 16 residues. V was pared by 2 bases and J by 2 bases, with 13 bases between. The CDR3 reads CASSDQGDRPYNEQFF. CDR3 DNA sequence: TGTGCCAGCAGTGACCAGGGTGACAGGCCCTACAATGAGCAGTTCTTC.

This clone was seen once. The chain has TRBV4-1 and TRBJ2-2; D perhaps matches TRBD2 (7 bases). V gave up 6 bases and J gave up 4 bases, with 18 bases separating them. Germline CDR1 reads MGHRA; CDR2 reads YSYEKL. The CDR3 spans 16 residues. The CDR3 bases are TGCGCCAGCAGGGGGGGGGCGGGGCTTTCCACCGGGGAGCTGTTTTTT. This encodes CASRGGAGLSTGELFF.

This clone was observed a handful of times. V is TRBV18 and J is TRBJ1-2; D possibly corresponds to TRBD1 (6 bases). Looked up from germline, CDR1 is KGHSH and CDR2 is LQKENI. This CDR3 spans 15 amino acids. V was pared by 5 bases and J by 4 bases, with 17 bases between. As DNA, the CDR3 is TGTGCCAGCTCAAATGACGAGCCAGGGGCCTATGGCTACACCTTC. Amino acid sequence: CASSNDEPGAYGYTF. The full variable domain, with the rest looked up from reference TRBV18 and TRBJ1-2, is NAGVMQNPRHLVRRRGQEARLRCSPMKGHSHVYWYRQLPEEGLKFMVYLQKENIIDESGMPKERFSAEFPKEGPSILRIQQVVRGDSAAYFCASSNDEPGAYGYTFGSGTRLTVV.

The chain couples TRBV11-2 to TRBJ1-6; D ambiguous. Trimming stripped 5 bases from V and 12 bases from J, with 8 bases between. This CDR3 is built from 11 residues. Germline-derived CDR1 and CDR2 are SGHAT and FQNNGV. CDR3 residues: CASSATLPLHF. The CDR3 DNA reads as TGTGCCAGCAGCGCTACTCTACCCCTCCACTTT.

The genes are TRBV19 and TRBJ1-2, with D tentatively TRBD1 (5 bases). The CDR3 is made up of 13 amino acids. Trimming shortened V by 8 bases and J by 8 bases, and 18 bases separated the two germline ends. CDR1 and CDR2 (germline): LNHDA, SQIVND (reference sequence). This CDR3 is CASSRTTPDGYTF. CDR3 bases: TGTGCCAGTTCCCGGACAACCCCTGACGGCTACACCTTC.

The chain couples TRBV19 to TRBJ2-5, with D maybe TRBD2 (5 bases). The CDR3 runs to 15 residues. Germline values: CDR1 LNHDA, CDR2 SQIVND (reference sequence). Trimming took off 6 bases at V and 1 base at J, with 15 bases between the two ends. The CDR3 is CASSTPGGPQETQYF. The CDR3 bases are TGTGCCAGTAGCACCCCTGGCGGGCCCCAAGAGACCCAGTACTTC.

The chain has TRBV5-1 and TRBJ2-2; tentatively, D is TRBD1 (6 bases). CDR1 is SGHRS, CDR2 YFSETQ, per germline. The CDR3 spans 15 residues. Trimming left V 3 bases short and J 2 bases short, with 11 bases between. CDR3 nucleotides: TGCGCCAGCAGCTCCAGGGGCTTCAACACCGGGGAGCTGTTTTTT. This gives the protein CASSSRGFNTGELFF.

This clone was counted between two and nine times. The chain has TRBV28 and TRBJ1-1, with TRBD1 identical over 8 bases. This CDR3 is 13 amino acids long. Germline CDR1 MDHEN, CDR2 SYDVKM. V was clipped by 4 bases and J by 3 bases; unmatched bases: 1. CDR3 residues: CASSWTGHTEAFF. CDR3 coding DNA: TGTGCCAGCAGTTGGACAGGGCACACTGAAGCTTTCTTT.